This T cell receptor (beta chain) was documented in a study of long-term antiretroviral therapy in people with HIV. Study-wide findings and caveats: Blood in the study was drawn between the mid-2000s and the late 2010s, possibly under older ART regimens, which may be less effective than current ones.

Comments on this clone: Its antigen is unknown.

In the United States, treatment was given to all participants with HIV. Survey level was the resolution at which the v3.0 immunoSEQ assay ran. The repertoire was sequenced with immunoSEQ multiplex PCR; TCRdb's copy has only in-frame clones and lacks some. The sample comprises 25,000 or so clones, more than 70% of which are singletons, and roughly 5.5% rests with the top ten. This receptor was identified in a young man with HIV. The input for sequencing was unsorted PBMCs, taken 3 years after starting antiretroviral therapy.

This CDR3 is CASSPWTADYEQYF. CDR3 nucleotides: TGTGCCAGCAGCCCATGGACAGCTGATTACGAGCAGTACTTC. This chain links TRBV7-8 with TRBJ2-7, with D possibly matching TRBD1 (6 bases). The CDR3 runs to 14 residues. Trimming took 5 bases from V and 4 from J, leaving 15 bases between them. CDR1 is SGHVS, CDR2 FQNEAQ, per germline.